This TCR beta chain was sequenced during a study of Ad26.COV2.S vaccination and SARS-CoV-2 variants. Background on the study: Donor had been placed in the Ad26.COV2.S arm of the COV1001 trial. The study gave Ad26.COV2.S intramuscularly, once or twice 56 days apart.

Treatment indicated: around 19 received Ad26.COV2.S at low or high dose, single or two shots; about five received placebo; per-sample allocation not given. The samples date from day 63 after the first vaccine or placebo injection. Study findings and constraints: Researchers reported similar non-spike TCR breadth in vaccine and placebo recipients.

Measured with immunoSEQ multiplex PCR; TCRdb has only the in-frame clones, and not every one. The sample records some 340,000 clones, about 82% being singletons. Comments on this clone: Its antigen is currently unknown.

This sequence originates from a person between 18 and 60 years old who received the Ad26.COV2.S COVID-19 vaccine or a placebo. The specimen comprised peripheral blood, sampled in a trial of Ad26.COV2.S vaccine versus placebo.

CDR3 bases: TGTGCCAGCAGCGTCACAGGAAAGAGTAATGAAAAACTGTTTTTT. Translated, it gives CASSVTGKSNEKLFF. The genes are TRBV9 and TRBJ1-4; D might be TRBD1 (5 bases). This CDR3 region has 15 residues. The germline V and J ends were trimmed by 2 bases and 4 bases, with 12 bases remaining between them. The germline CDR1 and CDR2 sequences are SGDLS and YYNGEE.